This T cell receptor beta chain was retrieved from a study of blood T cells in healthy people across ages (dated by TCRdb to between 2014 and 2017). Broadly, across the study: In model experiments, template switching captured roughly one uniquely barcoded TCR beta cDNA molecule for every two T cells. Age-related changes in TCR beta repertoire diversity were measured in the study by deep sequencing normalized with unique cDNA molecular identifiers. Four age groups were formed from the donors: young (average 16 years), middle-aged (around 37), aged (roughly 58) and long-lived (about 75). Donors of different ages were randomly distributed across sequencing lanes to avoid experimental bias. For two donors (one aged 18 to 30 and one aged 80 or older), the study analyzed two additional independent replicas of 1 million unique cDNA reads from the same blood draw. Summary of the overall study and its limitations: Compared with the aged group, more naive CD4+ T cells, fewer expanded clones and increased TCR diversity were shown by the long-lived group, suggesting age selection. Donor CMV infection status was unknown, potentially confounding age-related changes in expanded clonotypes. Because profiling used bulk unsorted PBMCs, naive and antigen-experienced compartments could not be compared conclusively. There was a strong correlation between observed TCR beta diversity and the percentage of naive T cells measured by flow cytometry. Total diversity estimates from one million sequenced T cells were considered lower bounds and underestimates. Observed TCR beta diversity per million T cells fell roughly linearly with age, and a significant reduction was already apparent by age about 36.

On this clonotype: It has no known antigen specificity. It has no much larger one-base neighbor in the sample; base qualities were not kept.

The roughly 39 donors, aged roughly 6 to 95 years, were systemically healthy Caucasian individuals from Russia. About 9.8 milliliters of peripheral blood were drawn from each donor into EDTA-treated Vacutainer tubes. Ficoll-Paque density-gradient centrifugation was used to isolate PBMCs, with at least 6.5 million per sample. Total RNA, at least 5 micrograms per sample, was extracted from PBMCs with Trizol reagent. The percentages of naive CD45RAhigh/CD27high T cells were determined by flow cytometry on a PBMC aliquot from every donor. CDR1 and CDR2, per the germline V gene (reference sequence), are DFQATT and SNEGSKA. V is pruned by 0 bases and J by 2 bases, leaving 7 bases of the junction without a gene match. Counted from cysteine to phenylalanine, this CDR3 has 16 amino acids. Only CDR3 DNA remains: 48 bases, in frame from the first base. Library generation was performed with 5' RACE. These reads were obtained on an Illumina HiSeq 2500. A second PCR of about 7 to 12 cycles was run with a J-beta primer mix and a sample-barcoded 5' primer. A unique molecular identifier was introduced onto each TCR beta cDNA molecule by a template-switch 5' adaptor carrying 12 random nucleotides. At least 2.5 million CDR3-containing paired-end reads were obtained from each sample. First-strand cDNA was synthesized from all RNA with the Mint cDNA synthesis kit, primed by a TRBC-specific oligonucleotide. Following uracil-DNA glycosylase treatment, all cDNA underwent a first 18-cycle PCR with the universal primers M1SS and BC2_uni_R. The published analysis was carried out like this. For normalization, 1 million high-quality reads, each with a distinct molecular identifier, were randomly selected from each sample. Instead of being binned into consensus sequences, reads that shared molecular identifiers were thrown out. MiTCR, with a Q25 quality threshold and the strictest error-elimination algorithm, was used for CDR3 identification, clonotype clustering and error correction. A nonparametric unseen species model with Euler transformation was used to estimate lower-bound total TCR beta diversity. TCRdb applied fastp at Q25 and MiXCR to the public reads, then kept only in-frame beta chains. Merged by CDR3 protein, the rows form single entries marked with the most common genes and DNA. These V and J calls are TCRdb output, not the study's own analysis. For this sample there are roughly 1,500,000 distinct CDR3 sequences; 35% to 45% appear just once. The ten largest clones add up to 6.5% to 10% of the sample.

This receptor was taken from a young woman in good health. Sequenced material: blood. The receptor chain draws on TRBV20-1 and TRBJ2-5; TRBD2 matches 9 bases in the middle. The DNA reads TGCAGTGCTAGAGATTACTTAGCGGGGGAGCAAGAGACCCAGTACTTC. Translated, this is CSARDYLAGEQETQYF.